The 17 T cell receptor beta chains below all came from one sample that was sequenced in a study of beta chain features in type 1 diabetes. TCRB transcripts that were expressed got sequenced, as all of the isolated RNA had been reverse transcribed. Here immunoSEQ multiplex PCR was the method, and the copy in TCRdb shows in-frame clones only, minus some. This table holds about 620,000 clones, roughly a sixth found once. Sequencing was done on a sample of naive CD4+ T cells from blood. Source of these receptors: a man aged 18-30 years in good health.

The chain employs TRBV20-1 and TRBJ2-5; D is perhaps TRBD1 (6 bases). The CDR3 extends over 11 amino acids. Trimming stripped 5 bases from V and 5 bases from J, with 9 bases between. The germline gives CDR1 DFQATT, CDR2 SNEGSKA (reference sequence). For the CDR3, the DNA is TGCAGTGCTTACACAGGGGAGACCCAGTACTTC. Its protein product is CSAYTGETQYF.

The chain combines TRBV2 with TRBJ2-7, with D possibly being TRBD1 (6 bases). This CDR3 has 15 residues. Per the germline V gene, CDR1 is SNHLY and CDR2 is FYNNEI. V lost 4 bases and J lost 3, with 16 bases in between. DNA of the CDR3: TGTGCCAGCAGTGGAACGGACAGAGGTGGCTACGAGCAGTACTTC. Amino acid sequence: CASSGTDRGGYEQYF.

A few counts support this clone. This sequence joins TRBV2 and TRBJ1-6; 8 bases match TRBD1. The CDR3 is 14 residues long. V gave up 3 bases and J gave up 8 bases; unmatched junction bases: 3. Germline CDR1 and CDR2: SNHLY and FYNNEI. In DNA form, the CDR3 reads TGTGCCAGCAGTGAGAGGACAGGGCATTCACCCCTCCACTTT. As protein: CASSERTGHSPLHF.

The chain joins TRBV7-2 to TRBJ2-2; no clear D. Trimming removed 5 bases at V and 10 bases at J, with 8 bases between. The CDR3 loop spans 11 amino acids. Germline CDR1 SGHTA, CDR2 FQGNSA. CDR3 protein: CASSPTEELFF. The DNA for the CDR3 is TGTGCCAGCAGCCCTACAGAGGAGCTGTTTTTT.

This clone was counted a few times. CDR3 in amino acids: CASSYLGDQHF. In DNA, the CDR3 is TGTGCCAGCAGCTACTTGGGGGACCAGCATTTT. V is TRBV13 and J is TRBJ1-5, with D perhaps TRBD1 (5 bases). In germline, CDR1 is PRHDT, CDR2 FYEKMQ (reference sequence). The CDR3 runs 11 residues. Trimming shortened V by 4 bases and J by 12 bases, and 10 bases separated the two germline ends.

The CDR3 nucleotides are TGTGCCATCAGAGGCACAGGGGGCGCCTCCTACGAGCAGTACTTC. It is translated as CAIRGTGGASYEQYF. V gene TRBV10-3 combines with J gene TRBJ2-7; 9 positions agree with TRBD1. This CDR3 region has 15 residues. Germline trimming cut 6 bases from V and 0 bases from J; bases unmatched to any gene: 6. Germline V lookup: CDR1 ENHRY, CDR2 SYGVKD.

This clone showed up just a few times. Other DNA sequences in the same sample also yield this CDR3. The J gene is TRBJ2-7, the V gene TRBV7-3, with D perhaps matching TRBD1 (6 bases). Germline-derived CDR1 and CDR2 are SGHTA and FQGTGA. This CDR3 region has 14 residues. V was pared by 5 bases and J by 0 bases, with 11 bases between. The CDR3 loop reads CASSPYRDSYEQYF. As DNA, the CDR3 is TGTGCCAGCAGCCCATACAGGGACTCCTACGAGCAGTACTTC.

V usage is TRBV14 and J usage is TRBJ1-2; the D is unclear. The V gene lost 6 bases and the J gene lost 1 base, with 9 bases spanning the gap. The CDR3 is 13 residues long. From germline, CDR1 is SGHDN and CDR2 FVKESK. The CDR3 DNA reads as TGTGCCAGCAGATCGGGGTTTAACTATGGCTACACCTTC. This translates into CASRSGFNYGYTF.

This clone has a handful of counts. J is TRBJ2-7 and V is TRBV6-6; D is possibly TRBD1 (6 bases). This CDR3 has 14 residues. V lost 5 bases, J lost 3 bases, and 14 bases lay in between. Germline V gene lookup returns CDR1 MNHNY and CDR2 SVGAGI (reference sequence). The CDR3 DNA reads TGTGCCAGCAGTACCAGACAGGATCGCTACGAGCAGTACTTC. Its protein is CASSTRQDRYEQYF.

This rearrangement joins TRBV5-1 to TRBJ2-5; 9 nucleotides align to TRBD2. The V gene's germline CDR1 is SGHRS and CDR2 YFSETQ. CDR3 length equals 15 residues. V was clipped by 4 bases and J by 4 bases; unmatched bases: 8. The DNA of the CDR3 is TGCGCCAGCAGCCCCCCTAGCGGGATAGGAGAGACCCAGTACTTC. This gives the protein CASSPPSGIGETQYF.

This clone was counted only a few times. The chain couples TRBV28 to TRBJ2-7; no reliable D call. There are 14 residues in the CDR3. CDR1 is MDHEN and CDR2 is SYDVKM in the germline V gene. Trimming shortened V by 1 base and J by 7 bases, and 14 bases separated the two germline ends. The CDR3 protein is CASSLFSPSEEQYF. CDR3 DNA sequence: TGTGCCAGCAGTTTATTTTCTCCCTCTGAAGAGCAGTACTTC.

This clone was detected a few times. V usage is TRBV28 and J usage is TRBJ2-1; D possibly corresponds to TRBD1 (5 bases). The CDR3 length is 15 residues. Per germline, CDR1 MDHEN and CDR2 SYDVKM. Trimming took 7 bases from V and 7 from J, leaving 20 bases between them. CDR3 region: CASTPGDSNVNEQFF. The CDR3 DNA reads TGTGCCAGCACCCCCGGCGACAGTAATGTGAATGAGCAGTTCTTC.

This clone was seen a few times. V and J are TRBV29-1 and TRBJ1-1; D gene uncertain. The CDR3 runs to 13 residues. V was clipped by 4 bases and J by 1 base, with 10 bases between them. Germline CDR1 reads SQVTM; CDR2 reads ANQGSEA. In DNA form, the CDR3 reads TGCAGCGTTGGAGCCTTGGGGAACACTGAAGCTTTCTTT. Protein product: CSVGALGNTEAFF.

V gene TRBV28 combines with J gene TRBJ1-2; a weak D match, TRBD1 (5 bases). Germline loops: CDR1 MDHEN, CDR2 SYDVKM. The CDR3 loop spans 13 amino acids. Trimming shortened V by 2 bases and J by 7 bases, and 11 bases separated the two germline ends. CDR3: CASSLQGRSGYTF. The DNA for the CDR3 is TGTGCCAGCAGTTTACAGGGTCGATCTGGCTACACCTTC.

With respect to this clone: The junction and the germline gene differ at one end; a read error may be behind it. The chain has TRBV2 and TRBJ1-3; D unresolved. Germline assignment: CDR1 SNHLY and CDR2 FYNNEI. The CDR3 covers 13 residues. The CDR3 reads CASSGNSGITIYF. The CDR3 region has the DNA TGTGCCAGCAGCGGGAACTCTGGAATCACCATATATTTT.

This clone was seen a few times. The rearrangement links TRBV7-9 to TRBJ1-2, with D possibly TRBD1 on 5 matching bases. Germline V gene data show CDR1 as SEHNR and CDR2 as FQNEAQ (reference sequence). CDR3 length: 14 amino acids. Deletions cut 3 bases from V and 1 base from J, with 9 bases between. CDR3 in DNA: TGTGCCAGCAGCTTCGGGACCAATAACTATGGCTACACCTTC. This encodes CASSFGTNNYGYTF.

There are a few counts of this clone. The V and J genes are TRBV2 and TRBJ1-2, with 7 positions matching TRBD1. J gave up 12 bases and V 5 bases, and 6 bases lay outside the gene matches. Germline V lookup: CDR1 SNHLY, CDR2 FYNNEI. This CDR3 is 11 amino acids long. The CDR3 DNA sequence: TGTGCCAGCAGTTACGCTACAGGGGACACCTTC. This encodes CASSYATGDTF.